Below, 23 T cell receptor beta chains from the same sample are listed, as sequenced in a study of cytomegalovirus exposure and HLA in healthy donors. A multiplex PCR was run with 60 Vbeta primers and 13 Jbeta primers. Clones were read by immunoSEQ multiplex PCR, and TCRdb kept only the in-frame ones, dropping some. The sample lists some 150,000 clones; 70% to 85% were seen once. Sequenced: PBMCs. These receptors were collected from a male donor in good health and CMV-seronegative.

The rearrangement links TRBV5-4 to TRBJ2-1, with 7 bases that match TRBD1. V shed 4 bases and J 2 bases; nucleotides not matched to a gene: 6. This CDR3 contains 15 residues. Germline assignment: CDR1 SGHNT and CDR2 YYREEE (reference sequence). The CDR3, as DNA: TGTGCCAGCAGCCCGGGGACAGTAGCCTACAATGAGCAGTTCTTC. Protein product: CASSPGTVAYNEQFF.

J is TRBJ1-1 and V is TRBV15, with TRBD1 matching 7 bases. Germline values: CDR1 LNHNV, CDR2 YYDKDF (reference sequence). The J segment lost 2 bases and the V segment lost 8 bases, leaving 5 bases of the junction unmatched. This CDR3 is built from 13 residues. CDR3 in DNA: TGTGCCACCGGGGACAGAGCAAACACTGAAGCTTTCTTT. Residues: CATGDRANTEAFF.

The chain carries TRBV6-5 and TRBJ2-2; 9 bases fit TRBD2. V was clipped by 3 bases and J by 4 bases; unmatched bases: 3. The CDR3 contains 15 residues. Germline-derived CDR1 and CDR2 are MNHEY and SVGAGI. The CDR3 loop is CASSYLAGATGELFF. For the CDR3, the DNA is TGTGCCAGCAGTTATTTAGCGGGGGCCACCGGGGAGCTGTTTTTT.

The chain employs TRBV29-1 and TRBJ1-1; a possible D gene is TRBD1 (6 bases). V lost 4 bases to trimming and J lost 0 bases, with 15 bases between them. The V gene's germline CDR1 is SQVTM and CDR2 ANQGSEA. This CDR3 has 15 residues. The DNA for the CDR3 is TGCAGCGTTGGCCTCACCGGACAGCTGAACACTGAAGCTTTCTTT. Amino acid sequence: CSVGLTGQLNTEAFF. The entire variable domain, with the rest obtained from reference TRBV29-1 and TRBJ1-1, is as follows: SAVISQKPSRDICQRGTSLTIQCQVDSQVTMMFWYRQQPGQSLTLIATANQGSEATYESGFVIDKFPISRPNLTFSTLTVSNMSPEDSSIYLCSVGLTGQLNTEAFFGQGTRLTVV.

The chain combines TRBV5-1 with TRBJ2-3; TRBD2 matches 7 bases. The germline gives CDR1 SGHRS, CDR2 YFSETQ. Unmatched junction bases numbered 8, after V lost 4 bases and J lost 6 bases. The CDR3 extends over 14 amino acids. CDR3 in amino acids: CASSTGTTPDTQYF. DNA of the CDR3: TGCGCCAGCAGCACCGGGACTACCCCCGATACGCAGTATTTT. The variable domain in full, completed from reference TRBV5-1 and TRBJ2-3, reads KAGVTQTPRYLIKTRGQQVTLSCSPISGHRSVSWYQQTPGQGLQFLFEYFSETQRNKGNFPGRFSGRQFSNSRSEMNVSTLELGDSALYLCASSTGTTPDTQYFGPGTRLTVL.

The chain has TRBV28 and TRBJ2-7; TRBD1 is a possible D gene (5 bases). V was pared by 7 bases and J by 2 bases, with 15 bases between. The length of the CDR3 is 14 residues. CDR1 and CDR2 from the germline V gene are MDHEN and SYDVKM. The CDR3: CASKGAGNTYEQYF. The CDR3 DNA follows: TGTGCCAGCAAAGGGGCAGGGAATACCTACGAGCAGTACTTC. Using reference TRBV28 and TRBJ2-7 for the parts outside the CDR3, the full variable domain is DVKVTQSSRYLVKRTGEKVFLECVQDMDHENMFWYRQDPGLGLRLIYFSYDVKMKEKGDIPEGYSVSREKKERFSLILESASTNQTSMYLCASKGAGNTYEQYFGPGTRLTVT.

V gene TRBV5-1 combines with J gene TRBJ2-5; 7 nucleotides agree with TRBD2. The germline V gene encodes CDR1 SGHRS and CDR2 YFSETQ. The CDR3 length is 15 residues. V trimming: 4 bases; J trimming: 1 base; junction bases outside the gene matches: 7. The CDR3 DNA reads as TGCGCCAGCAGCCCCGGGGACTATACCCAAGAGACCCAGTACTTC. Translation gives CASSPGDYTQETQYF.

The rearrangement links TRBV28 to TRBJ1-1, with a weak D call TRBD1 (6 bases). V lost 3 bases to trimming and J lost 11 bases, with 19 bases between them. The CDR3 loop spans 14 amino acids. Germline assignment: CDR1 MDHEN and CDR2 SYDVKM. CDR3 residues: CASSFTSDRSKAFF. The CDR3, as DNA: TGTGCCAGCAGTTTCACCTCCGACAGGAGCAAGGCTTTCTTT. Full variable domain (remainder filled in from reference TRBV28 and TRBJ1-1): DVKVTQSSRYLVKRTGEKVFLECVQDMDHENMFWYRQDPGLGLRLIYFSYDVKMKEKGDIPEGYSVSREKKERFSLILESASTNQTSMYLCASSFTSDRSKAFFGQGTRLTVV.

The J gene is TRBJ1-1, the V gene TRBV7-6; no firm D call. This CDR3 is built from 13 residues. V was trimmed by 5 bases and J by 2 bases, leaving 9 bases between them. Germline values: CDR1 SGHVS, CDR2 FNYEAQ. CDR3 region: CASSRIANTEAFF. The CDR3 DNA follows: TGTGCCAGCAGCAGAATAGCAAACACTGAAGCTTTCTTT.

The chain combines TRBV11-3 with TRBJ2-2; tentative D call: TRBD2 (6 bases). The CDR3 length is 17 residues. In germline, CDR1 is SGHNT, CDR2 YENEEA. The V gene lost 3 bases and the J gene lost 6 bases, with 20 bases spanning the gap. The CDR3 nucleotides read TGTGCCAGCAGCTTGACCTCTGCGGGACCGGGCCCCGGGGAGCTGTTTTTT. Its protein is CASSLTSAGPGPGELFF. The variable domain in full, completed from reference TRBV11-3 and TRBJ2-2, reads EAGVVQSPRYKIIEKKQPVAFWCNPISGHNTLYWYLQNLGQGPELLIRYENEEAVDDSQLPKDRFSAERLKGVDSTLKIQPAELGDSAVYLCASSLTSAGPGPGELFFGEGSRLTVL.

The chain has TRBV7-2 and TRBJ1-1; TRBD1 is a possible D gene (6 bases). The CDR3 length is 13 residues. CDR1 is SGHTA, CDR2 FQGNSA, per germline. Trimming stripped 7 bases from V and 6 bases from J, with 15 bases between. CDR3 in amino acids: CASNKQGSAEAFF. The CDR3 DNA is TGTGCCAGCAACAAACAGGGATCAGCTGAAGCTTTCTTT.

The chain has TRBV9 and TRBJ2-5; 9 bases agree with TRBD2. Germline V gives CDR1 SGDLS, CDR2 YYNGEE. The CDR3 extends over 15 amino acids. Germline trimming cut 2 bases from V and 4 bases from J; bases unmatched to any gene: 6. The CDR3 region has the DNA TGTGCCAGCAGCGTTGGAAGCGGGAGGACAGAGACCCAGTACTTC. Its translation is CASSVGSGRTETQYF.

This clone was observed a handful of times. V usage is TRBV7-6 and J usage is TRBJ1-2; 10 bases line up with TRBD1. The CDR3 has 14 residues. The germline CDR1 and CDR2 sequences are SGHVS and FNYEAQ. V shed 1 base, J shed 4 bases, and the junction held 0 bases outside the gene matches. DNA of the CDR3: TGTGCCAGCAGCTTAGGACAGGGGGCCTATGGCTACACCTTC. It codes for CASSLGQGAYGYTF.

V is TRBV10-3 and J is TRBJ2-2; 9 nucleotides align to TRBD1. Trimming took 10 bases from V and 4 from J; bases not matched to a gene: 4. Germline V CDR1 and CDR2: ENHRY, SYGVKD. The length of the CDR3 is 13 residues. For the CDR3, the DNA is TGTGCCACTCGGACAGGGGCCACCGGGGAGCTGTTTTTT. It yields the protein CATRTGATGELFF.

This chain connects TRBV27 to TRBJ2-7; 12 bases are shared with TRBD2. With 9 bases clipped from V and 4 bases from J, the junction kept 4 bases outside the gene matches. The CDR3 length is 13 residues. Per germline, CDR1 MNHEY and CDR2 SMNVEV (reference sequence). This CDR3 is CASMTSGSYEQYF. For the CDR3, the DNA is TGTGCCAGTATGACTAGCGGGAGTTACGAGCAGTACTTC.

The V call is TRBV27, the J call TRBJ2-1; D is undetermined. The germline V and J ends were trimmed by 6 bases and 5 bases, with 14 bases remaining between them. CDR1 and CDR2 from the germline V gene are MNHEY and SMNVEV (reference sequence). This CDR3 has 14 residues. CDR3 nucleotide sequence: TGTGCCAGCAGGACTCGCAAGTGGGACAATGAGCAGTTCTTC. It encodes CASRTRKWDNEQFF.

This clone was counted a few times. The CDR3: CASSQEHSGGEAFF. The CDR3 DNA is TGCGCCAGCAGCCAAGAGCACTCTGGAGGTGAAGCTTTCTTT. The V call is TRBV4-1, the J call TRBJ1-1; unclear D gene. The germline V and J ends were trimmed by 0 bases and 7 bases, with 12 bases remaining between them. Germline assignment: CDR1 MGHRA and CDR2 YSYEKL. CDR3 length: 14 amino acids.

The V gene is TRBV19, the J gene TRBJ1-2, with TRBD1 matching 7 bases. V lost 2 bases, J lost 5 bases, and 17 bases stayed unmatched. CDR1 and CDR2 (germline): LNHDA, SQIVND (reference sequence). CDR3 size: 18 residues. The CDR3 DNA reads as TGTGCCAGTAGTATAAGTCCCCGACAGGGCCTTTCGGAGTATGGCTACACCTTC. Its protein is CASSISPRQGLSEYGYTF.

The chain links TRBV6-5 to TRBJ1-3; TRBD1 aligns across 7 bases. With V trimmed by 6 bases and J by 9 bases, 11 bases remained unmatched. Germline CDR1 reads MNHEY; CDR2 reads SVGAGI. The CDR3 loop spans 14 amino acids. The CDR3 spells CASRVGQAFSTIYF. The CDR3 bases are TGTGCCAGCAGGGTAGGACAGGCTTTCTCCACCATATATTTT.

The rearrangement uses TRBV27 and TRBJ2-2, with TRBD1 identical over 8 bases. J lost 2 bases, V lost 0 bases, and 5 bases had no gene match. Germline V gene sequence: CDR1 MNHEY, CDR2 SMNVEV (reference sequence). This CDR3 has 17 residues. The CDR3, as DNA: TGTGCCAGCAGTTTATCTCTTCAGGGGGCTAACACCGGGGAGCTGTTTTTT. This encodes CASSLSLQGANTGELFF.

The chain has TRBV19 and TRBJ2-1, with D unresolved. Deletions cut 3 bases from V and 0 bases from J, with 6 bases between. Germline loops: CDR1 LNHDA, CDR2 SQIVND (reference sequence). This CDR3 comprises 14 residues. In DNA form, the CDR3 reads TGTGCCAGTAGTATTTCCCTCTCCTACAATGAGCAGTTCTTC. Translated, it gives CASSISLSYNEQFF.

The J gene is TRBJ2-5, the V gene TRBV6-1, with D tentatively TRBD1 (5 bases). The CDR3 contains 13 residues. Per the germline V gene, CDR1 is MNHNS and CDR2 is SASEGT. Trimming took off 10 bases at V and 1 base at J, with 13 bases between the two ends. This CDR3 is CANMTASQETQYF. The CDR3 DNA follows: TGTGCCAATATGACAGCCTCCCAAGAGACCCAGTACTTC.

This chain links TRBV6-1 with TRBJ2-7; TRBD1 agrees at 10 bases. Germline values: CDR1 MNHNS, CDR2 SASEGT. The CDR3 consists of 15 residues. The V gene end was trimmed by 4 bases and the J gene end by 0 bases; junction bases not matched to a gene: 3. CDR3 DNA: TGTGCCAGCAGTGGAGGGACAGGGGCCTCCTACGAGCAGTACTTC. Its translation: CASSGGTGASYEQYF.